The 2 T cell receptor beta chains below all came from one sample that was sequenced in a study of T-cell memory formation after mild COVID-19. One entry per CDR3 protein results from TCRdb running MiXCR on the 5' RACE reads. The repertoire consists of approximately 300,000 distinct CDR3 sequences, with around 15% occurring once and the leading ten covering 20% to 25%. The sequenced sample consisted of PBMCs or a T cell subset sorted from them (not recorded which). The receptors were sampled from a man between 18 and 29 years old who had mild COVID-19 (a few samples of this study predate the infection). Cell type and time point are not known.

This clonotype occurred a few times. This sequence joins TRBV5-1 and TRBJ1-4; D not resolved. Trimming removed 4 bases from V and 4 bases from J, with 8 bases in between. This CDR3 has 13 amino acids. The germline V gene encodes CDR1 SGHRS and CDR2 YFSETQ. The CDR3 loop is CASSGTVNEKLFF. In DNA form, the CDR3 reads TGCGCCAGCAGCGGAACAGTTAATGAAAAACTGTTTTTT.

This clonotype was counted between two and nine times. The chain links TRBV19 to TRBJ2-1; 9 bases agree with TRBD1. This CDR3 contains 14 residues. With 7 bases clipped from V and 4 bases from J, the junction kept 5 bases outside the gene matches. Germline-derived CDR1 and CDR2 are LNHDA and SQIVND (reference sequence). CDR3 sequence: CASNRDRAYNEQFF. CDR3 in DNA: TGTGCCAGTAATCGGGACAGGGCTTACAATGAGCAGTTCTTC.